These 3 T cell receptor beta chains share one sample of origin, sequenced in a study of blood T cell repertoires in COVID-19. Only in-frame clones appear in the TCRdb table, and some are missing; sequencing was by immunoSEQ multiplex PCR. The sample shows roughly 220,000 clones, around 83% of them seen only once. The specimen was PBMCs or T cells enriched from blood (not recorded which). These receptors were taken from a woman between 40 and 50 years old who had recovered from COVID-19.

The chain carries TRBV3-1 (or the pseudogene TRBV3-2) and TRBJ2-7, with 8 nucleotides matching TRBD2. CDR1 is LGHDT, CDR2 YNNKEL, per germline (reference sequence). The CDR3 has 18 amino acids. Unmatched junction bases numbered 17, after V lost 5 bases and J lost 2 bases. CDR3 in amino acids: CASSSRTRGGRNPYEQYF. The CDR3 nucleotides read TGTGCCAGCAGCTCTCGGACTAGAGGCGGGAGGAATCCCTACGAGCAGTACTTC.

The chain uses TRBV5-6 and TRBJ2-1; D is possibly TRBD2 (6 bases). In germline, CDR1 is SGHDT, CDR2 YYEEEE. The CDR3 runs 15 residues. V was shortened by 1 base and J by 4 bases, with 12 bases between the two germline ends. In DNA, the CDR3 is TGTGCCAGCAGCTTGTTAGGAGGGCCATACAATGAGCAGTTCTTC. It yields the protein CASSLLGGPYNEQFF.

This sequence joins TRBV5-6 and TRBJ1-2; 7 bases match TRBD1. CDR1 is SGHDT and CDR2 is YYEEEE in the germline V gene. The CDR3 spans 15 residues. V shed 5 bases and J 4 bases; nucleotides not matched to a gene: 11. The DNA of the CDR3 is TGTGCCAGCAGGTGGAGGGGACAGACACGCTATGGCTACACCTTC. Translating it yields CASRWRGQTRYGYTF.